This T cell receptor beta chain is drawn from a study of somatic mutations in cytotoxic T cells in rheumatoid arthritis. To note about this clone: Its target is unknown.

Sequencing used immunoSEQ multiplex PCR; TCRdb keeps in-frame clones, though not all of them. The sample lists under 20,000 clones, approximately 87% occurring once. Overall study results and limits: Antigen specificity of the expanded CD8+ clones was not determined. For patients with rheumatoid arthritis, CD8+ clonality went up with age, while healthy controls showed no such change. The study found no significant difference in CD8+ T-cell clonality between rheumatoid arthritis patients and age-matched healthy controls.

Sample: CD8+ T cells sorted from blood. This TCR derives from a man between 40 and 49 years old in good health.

CDR3 DNA sequence: TGTGCCAGCAGCGTCGGTGAGGGGGCATTCGAGCAGTACTTC. Protein: CASSVGEGAFEQYF. The chain recombines TRBV9 with TRBJ2-7, with 7 bases matching TRBD1. Germline V gene sequence: CDR1 SGDLS, CDR2 YYNGEE. The CDR3 contains 14 residues. V shed 2 bases and J 6 bases; nucleotides not matched to a gene: 8.